Shown below are 18 T cell receptor beta chains from a single sample sequenced in a study of control samples from healthy donors and cancer patients. The protocol was immunoSEQ multiplex PCR, while the TCRdb copy is restricted to in-frame clones and leaves out a portion. The sample comprises roughly 130,000 clones, roughly 91% of which are singletons, and approximately 1.7% rests with the top ten. The sample was PBMCs. The receptor set was obtained from a man in his fifties or sixties with head and neck cancer.

The chain combines TRBV9 with TRBJ2-7, with D unclear. The V end lost 4 bases, the J end lost 5 bases, and 13 bases lay between the germline ends. Germline CDR1 is SGDLS and CDR2 is YYNGEE. CDR3 size: 13 residues. The CDR3 nucleotides are TGTGCCAGCAGCTCTGGGTCGTCCCACGAGCAGTACTTC. Its translation is CASSSGSSHEQYF. Full variable domain (missing parts from reference TRBV9 and TRBJ2-7): DSGVTQTPKHLITATGQRVTLRCSPRSGDLSVYWYQQSLDQGLQFLIQYYNGEERAKGNILERFSAQQFPDLHSELNLSSLELGDSALYFCASSSGSSHEQYFGPGTRLTVT.

The rearrangement uses TRBV19 and TRBJ2-5, with 9 bases that match TRBD2. Germline values: CDR1 LNHDA, CDR2 SQIVND (reference sequence). V lost 1 base, J lost 1 base, and 7 bases stayed unmatched. The CDR3 covers 17 residues. This CDR3 is CASSIAGGRGGQETQYF. DNA for the CDR3: TGTGCCAGTAGTATAGCGGGGGGGCGGGGGGGCCAAGAGACCCAGTACTTC.

The chain combines TRBV3-1 (or the pseudogene TRBV3-2) with TRBJ1-1, with D possibly being TRBD1 (6 bases). There are 16 residues in the CDR3. Trimming took off 0 bases at V and 1 base at J, with 12 bases between the two ends. Per germline, CDR1 LGHDT and CDR2 YNNKEL (reference sequence). CDR3 amino acids: CASSQDLGQRNTEAFF. As DNA, the CDR3 is TGTGCCAGCAGCCAAGATCTTGGACAGAGGAACACTGAAGCTTTCTTT.

The chain carries TRBV7-8 and TRBJ2-3; 14 bases fit TRBD2. Unmatched junction bases numbered 5, after V lost 1 base and J lost 5 bases. Germline V gives CDR1 SGHVS, CDR2 FQNEAQ. The CDR3 runs to 17 residues. In DNA, the CDR3 is TGTGCCAGCAGCTTAGTCGGGACTAGCGGGGGAATAGATACGCAGTATTTT. Its translation is CASSLVGTSGGIDTQYF.

This clone has just one count. The V and J genes are TRBV7-2 and TRBJ2-7; 12 positions agree with TRBD2. The junction had 14 bases not matched to a gene; V was cut back by 4 bases and J by 7 bases. CDR1 SGHTA and CDR2 FQGNSA come from the germline V gene. This CDR3 is 17 amino acids long. This CDR3 reads CASSWGGLAGPRGEQYF. CDR3 bases: TGTGCCAGCAGCTGGGGAGGACTAGCGGGGCCACGAGGGGAGCAGTACTTC.

This sequence joins TRBV9 and TRBJ2-3; D might be TRBD2 (6 bases). The CDR3 contains 14 residues. The V end lost 3 bases, the J end lost 7 bases, and 15 bases lay between the germline ends. Per the germline V gene, CDR1 is SGDLS and CDR2 is YYNGEE. CDR3 DNA sequence: TGTGCCAGCAGCGGGGATGCTCGGGAGTATACGCAGTATTTT. This sequence encodes CASSGDAREYTQYF.

CDR3 sequence (DNA): TGTGCCAGCAGATCGGGGGGGACAGATACGCAGTATTTT. It specifies CASRSGGTDTQYF. The gene calls are TRBV7-2 and TRBJ2-3, with 8 bases aligning to TRBD2. CDR1 is SGHTA and CDR2 is FQGNSA in the germline V gene. The trim removed 6 bases at V and 3 bases at J, leaving 2 bases unmatched. This CDR3 has 13 amino acids.

This chain links TRBV5-1 with TRBJ2-6; 11 bases align to TRBD1. This CDR3 region has 18 residues. From germline, CDR1 is SGHRS and CDR2 YFSETQ. Losses at the gene ends were 0 bases for V and 2 bases for J; bases not matched to a gene: 4. The CDR3 bases are TGCGCCAGCAGCTTGGCGGGACAGGGGGGAACTGGGGCCAACGTCCTGACTTTC. It translates to CASSLAGQGGTGANVLTF.

J is TRBJ2-5 and V is TRBV2, with 9 nucleotides matching TRBD2. The CDR3 consists of 14 residues. Germline V gives CDR1 SNHLY, CDR2 FYNNEI. V lost 6 bases and J lost 4; bases outside the gene matches: 6. This chain's CDR3 is CASRRGGARETQYF. As DNA, the CDR3 is TGTGCCAGCAGGCGGGGGGGGGCCAGAGAGACCCAGTACTTC.

CDR3 protein: CSASDALRGYTF. CDR3 coding DNA: TGCAGTGCTAGTGACGCCTTGAGGGGCTACACCTTC. This sequence joins TRBV20-1 and TRBJ1-2; no clear D. CDR1 and CDR2 (germline): DFQATT, SNEGSKA (reference sequence). The CDR3 spans 12 residues. Trimming removed 3 bases from V and 8 bases from J, with 13 bases in between.

The CDR3 coding sequence is TGTGCCTGGACCCTGCAAGGAGGGAGTCAGCCCCAGCATTTT. Its protein is CAWTLQGGSQPQHF. J is TRBJ1-5 and V is TRBV30, with D unresolved. The CDR3 spans 14 residues. Trimming took 4 bases from V and 6 from J, leaving 16 bases between them. Germline V gives CDR1 GTSNPN, CDR2 SVGIG (reference sequence).

The chain has TRBV6-6 and TRBJ1-1; D is undetermined. The CDR3 length is 14 residues. The V end lost 6 bases, the J end lost 4 bases, and 15 bases lay between the germline ends. CDR1 is MNHNY, CDR2 SVGAGI, per germline (reference sequence). Written as DNA, the CDR3 is TGTGCCAGCAGCCAACCCGGGTCCGGCACTGAAGCTTTCTTT. This gives the protein CASSQPGSGTEAFF.

This clone was recorded once. The V and J genes are TRBV7-2 and TRBJ2-7; possibly TRBD2 for D (6 bases). V lost 2 bases to trimming and J lost 7 bases, with 12 bases between them. This CDR3 contains 13 residues. CDR1 SGHTA and CDR2 FQGNSA come from the germline V gene. The CDR3 loop reads CASSLLEGREQYF. CDR3 DNA sequence: TGTGCCAGCAGCTTATTGGAGGGGCGGGAGCAGTACTTC.

Only one count was recorded for this clone. This rearrangement joins TRBV4-3 to TRBJ1-6; TRBD1 is a possible D gene (5 bases). V was clipped by 5 bases and J by 7 bases, with 12 bases between them. From germline, CDR1 is LGHNA and CDR2 YSLEER. The CDR3 length is 14 residues. The CDR3 nucleotides are TGCGCCAGCAGCGACCCGGGACTGAATTCACCCCTCCACTTT. It codes for CASSDPGLNSPLHF.

This chain uses TRBV2 with TRBJ1-1; D ambiguous. Per the germline V gene, CDR1 is SNHLY and CDR2 is FYNNEI. This CDR3 spans 13 amino acids. Trimming shortened V by 8 bases and J by 1 base, and 11 bases separated the two germline ends. The CDR3 DNA reads TGTGCCAGCTCTCTTGATCCGAACACTGAAGCTTTCTTT. Translation: CASSLDPNTEAFF.

The chain combines TRBV9 with TRBJ1-5, with D tentatively TRBD1 (5 bases). The germline gives CDR1 SGDLS, CDR2 YYNGEE. Trimming removed 4 bases at V and 4 bases at J, with 12 bases between. The CDR3 has 14 residues. CDR3 loop: CASSPRDSNQPQHF. In DNA, the CDR3 is TGTGCCAGCAGCCCCCGGGACTCTAATCAGCCCCAGCATTTT.

The genes are TRBV5-5 and TRBJ2-7; 7 bases match TRBD1. This CDR3 is built from 15 residues. V shed 4 bases and J 2 bases; nucleotides not matched to a gene: 9. From germline, CDR1 is SGHKS and CDR2 YYEKEE (reference sequence). DNA for the CDR3: TGTGCCAGCAGCCTCGGACCGGGACAGACCTACGAGCAGTACTTC. This gives the protein CASSLGPGQTYEQYF.

The rearrangement uses TRBV6-5 and TRBJ2-3, with 7 bases that match TRBD2. The germline V gene has CDR1 MNHEY and CDR2 SVGAGI. This CDR3 has 14 residues. V shed 1 base and J 3 bases; nucleotides not matched to a gene: 1. The CDR3 DNA reads TGTGCCAGCAGTTACTACGGGGGGACAGATACGCAGTATTTT. Translating it yields CASSYYGGTDTQYF.